Each of the 15 T cell receptor beta chains below was sequenced from the same sample in a study of blood T cells in healthy people across ages. With a J-beta primer mix and a sample-barcoded 5' primer, a second PCR ran roughly 6 to 11 cycles. TCRdb independently ran MiXCR on the 5' RACE reads; one entry per CDR3 protein. The sample yields about 970,000 distinct CDR3 sequences, 51% seen once. Sequencing used blood. The receptors shown here come from a woman between 55 and 75 years old in good health.

CDR3 protein: CASSPSHYGYTF. In nucleotides, the CDR3 is TGTGCCAGCAGCCCGAGCCACTATGGCTACACCTTC. The chain recombines TRBV9 with TRBJ1-2, with D unclear. CDR3 size: 12 residues. Per germline, CDR1 SGDLS and CDR2 YYNGEE. V lost 4 bases to trimming and J lost 3 bases, with 7 bases between them.

V is TRBV7-9 and J is TRBJ1-2; D gene unclear. V was shortened by 6 bases and J by 4 bases, with 12 bases between the two germline ends. The CDR3 loop spans 13 amino acids. The germline CDR1 and CDR2 sequences are SEHNR and FQNEAQ (reference sequence). CDR3 sequence: CASRPGPPYGYTF. The CDR3 DNA sequence: TGTGCCAGCAGGCCCGGGCCGCCCTATGGCTACACCTTC.

The sample holds a few counts of this clonotype. The chain employs TRBV28 and TRBJ1-5; D is unresolved. This CDR3 spans 15 amino acids. V lost 5 bases to trimming and J lost 3 bases, with 14 bases between them. CDR1 and CDR2 from the germline V gene are MDHEN and SYDVKM. Here the CDR3 reads CASSTQRTSNQPQHF. In DNA form, the CDR3 reads TGTGCCAGCAGTACTCAGCGAACTTCCAATCAGCCCCAGCATTTT.

This clonotype was recorded at least ten times. The J gene is TRBJ2-7, the V gene TRBV29-1, with D tentatively TRBD1 (6 bases). The germline V gene encodes CDR1 SQVTM and CDR2 ANQGSEA. The germline V and J ends were trimmed by 0 bases and 0 bases, with 12 bases remaining between them. The CDR3 runs to 15 residues. The CDR3 here is CSVEDLGQNSYEQYF. The DNA of the CDR3 is TGCAGCGTTGAAGATCTTGGACAGAACTCCTACGAGCAGTACTTC.

CDR3 region: CASSRATGTGGQTQYF. In nucleotides, the CDR3 is TGTGCCAGCAGCCGCGCCACCGGGACAGGGGGACAGACCCAGTACTTC. The chain joins TRBV7-2 to TRBJ2-5; 11 nucleotides line up with TRBD1. The CDR3 runs 16 residues. The ends lost 5 bases at V and 6 bases at J; junction bases unmatched: 11. Germline CDR1 reads SGHTA; CDR2 reads FQGNSA.

V and J are TRBV20-1 and TRBJ2-7; D is undetermined. The ends were cut back, 3 bases at V and 6 bases at J, with 12 bases in the middle. Germline lookup yields CDR1 DFQATT and CDR2 SNEGSKA (reference sequence). There are 12 residues in the CDR3. This chain's CDR3 is CSASRISSEQYF. The CDR3 DNA reads as TGCAGTGCTAGCCGGATCTCATCCGAGCAGTACTTC.

V usage is TRBV20-1 and J usage is TRBJ1-2; D unresolved. The CDR3 is made up of 11 amino acids. The V gene's germline CDR1 is DFQATT and CDR2 SNEGSKA (reference sequence). Trimming shortened V by 3 bases and J by 4 bases, and 6 bases separated the two germline ends. CDR3 protein: CSASLVYGYTF. The CDR3 DNA reads as TGCAGTGCTAGTCTCGTCTATGGCTACACCTTC.

The rearrangement uses TRBV12-3 or TRBV12-4 and TRBJ2-1; D gene unclear. Trimming left V 6 bases short and J 8 bases short, with 14 bases between. The CDR3 extends over 13 amino acids. The CDR3 sequence: CASSPRPSDEQFF. The CDR3 nucleotides read TGTGCCAGCAGCCCCCGCCCGAGTGATGAGCAGTTCTTC.

This clonotype has just a few counts. The V call is TRBV6-2 or TRBV6-3, the J call TRBJ2-5, with D possibly matching TRBD2 (6 bases). With the DNA end fitting TRBJ2-7 better, the J assignment may be wrong. Germline V CDR1 and CDR2: MNHEY, SVGEGT. The CDR3 runs to 13 residues. CDR3 in amino acids: CASETSYTYEQYF. The DNA for the CDR3 is TGTGCCAGCGAAACTAGCTATACCTACGAGCAGTACTTC.

The chain has TRBV4-1 and TRBJ1-5, with no clear D. This CDR3 region has 15 residues. Germline loops: CDR1 MGHRA, CDR2 YSYEKL. The V end was cut by 0 bases, the J end by 6 bases, with 12 bases between. DNA of the CDR3: TGCGCCAGCAGCCAAGAAGCCCAGGCCCTTCAGCCCCAGCATTTT. Amino acid sequence: CASSQEAQALQPQHF.

This clonotype has just a few counts. The chain has TRBV5-1 and TRBJ2-4; the D is unclear. Judging by the DNA end, TRBJ2-7 fits better; the J call may be wrong. The CDR3 spans 13 residues. CDR1 is SGHRS, CDR2 YFSETQ, per germline. The CDR3 loop reads CASKDANSYEQYF. The CDR3 bases are TGCGCCAGCAAGGACGCGAACTCCTACGAGCAGTACTTC.

In its sample, this clonotype was seen once. The chain combines TRBV7-8 with TRBJ1-1; 7 bases agree with TRBD1. The CDR3 loop spans 15 amino acids. V lost 4 bases to trimming and J lost 5 bases; unmatched junction nucleotides: 10. Germline CDR1 and CDR2: SGHVS and FQNEAQ. CDR3 protein: CASSSQTGRMTEAFF. In nucleotides, the CDR3 is TGTGCCAGCAGCTCCCAGACAGGGAGGATGACTGAAGCTTTCTTT.

The V and J genes are TRBV7-6 and TRBJ2-7; D uncertain. The CDR3 is 15 residues long. Germline V lookup: CDR1 SGHVS, CDR2 FNYEAQ. V lost 7 bases to trimming and J lost 1 base, with 17 bases between them. CDR3: CASTPAPGGSYEQYF. The CDR3 bases are TGTGCCAGCACCCCGGCCCCGGGTGGTTCCTACGAGCAGTACTTC.

V and J are TRBV19 and TRBJ2-7, with TRBD2 matching over 7 bases. Trimming at V came to 4 bases and at J to 2 bases, leaving 2 bases not matched to a gene. Germline CDR1 is LNHDA and CDR2 is SQIVND (reference sequence). The CDR3 sequence is 13 residues long. The CDR3 here is CASSNREAYEQYF. CDR3 bases: TGTGCCAGTAGTAATCGGGAGGCCTACGAGCAGTACTTC.

The chain combines TRBV7-7 with TRBJ2-7; 13 nucleotides align to TRBD2. V lost 4 bases, J lost 5 bases, and 5 bases stayed unmatched. The CDR3 covers 15 residues. The germline CDR1 and CDR2 sequences are SSHAT and FNYEAQ (reference sequence). The CDR3 loop reads CASSSGLAGVDEQYF. CDR3 DNA: TGTGCCAGCAGCTCCGGACTAGCGGGAGTAGACGAGCAGTACTTC.